Given below is one T cell receptor beta chain in context. The clone's antigen remains unknown. No base quality information exists; no much larger clone differs at one position. The data belong to a study of blood T cell repertoires in COVID-19 (TCRdb year 2020). Context from the whole study: Samples covering the acute and convalescent phases of COVID-19 were provided by collaborators in the United States, Italy and Spain. The material from the prospective study consisted of cDNA or gDNA derived from T cells, B-cell-depleted T cells, or PBMCs. Deeply sampled blood TCRbeta repertoires from subjects exposed to, actively infected with, or recovered from COVID-19 were included in the dataset. A freely available public database, intended as a resource for researchers studying the immune response to SARS-CoV-2, is where the repertoires were released. The samples were drawn from the first 160 participants of the ongoing ImmuneRACE study and from over 950 subjects provided by 6 global collaborators. A de-identified subject ID, COVID-19 status, age in years and sex were almost always included in the sample metadata. Where available, HLA class I and class II types were taken from metadata supplied by the sample provider and were not determined by assay-based typing. Broad study findings and their caveats: The amount of clinical and demographic metadata varied by source and participant and was provided uncurated.

Whole blood was collected in K2EDTA tubes by collaborating institutions according to the institutions' own protocols. Collaborator samples were shipped for TCRbeta analysis as frozen whole blood, isolated PBMCs, or DNA extracted from either sample type. Cut back by 4 bases and 0 bases, the V and J ends lie 8 bases apart. In the germline V gene (reference sequence), CDR1 corresponds to MNHNY and CDR2 to SVGAGI. Including the terminal cysteine and phenylalanine, the CDR3 comprises 14 residues. Here the CDR3 DNA is all that survives: 42 bases in frame from base 1. TCRbeta CDR3 regions were amplified from genomic DNA using the immunoSEQ Assay, a bias-controlled multiplex PCR. For the original study's pipeline: Nucleated cell counts per sample were estimated from amplification of reference gene primers within the assay. To quantify the absolute abundance of each unique TCRbeta CDR3 rearrangement, sequence reads were collapsed and filtered. For each sample, productive Simpson clonality was calculated by taking the square root of Simpson's diversity index across productive rearrangements. This is the immuneACCESS table as TCRdb keeps it, with only in-frame sequences that have V and J called. A part of the clones is gone; compared with another copy, unresolved V genes explain less than half, and the rest is unexplained. V, J and clone size are taken as reported in that table, and D and trimming were inferred from the DNA itself. This sample lists about 81,000 clones; 70% to 85% were detected once. The top ten hold around 13% of the sample.

The chain is assembled from TRBV6-6 and TRBJ2-3, with the identity of the D gene unclear. The receptor comes from a human donor in a cohort sampled during active COVID-19. Sequenced sample: peripheral blood. CDR3 loop: CASSSRPSTDTQYF. The DNA is TGTGCCAGCAGTTCCAGGCCTAGCACAGATACGCAGTATTTT.